These 6 T cell receptor beta chains share one sample of origin, sequenced in a study of blood T cell repertoires in COVID-19 (dated by TCRdb to the early 2020s). The receptor library was made with the immunoSEQ multiplex PCR assay. In its TCRdb copy, this immuneACCESS table keeps in-frame sequences only and misses some clones. Where compared with another copy, unresolved V genes explain less than half of these, and the others have no known cause. The sample records about 290,000 clones, around 81% of which are singletons. Jointly, the top ten make up 4.1% of the sample. Specimen: peripheral blood. These receptors originate from a woman in her fifties or sixties with active or convalescent COVID-19.

The chain is built from TRBV2 and TRBJ1-6; D not resolved. The ends were cut back, 3 bases at V and 7 bases at J, with 13 bases in the middle. Germline V gene lookup returns CDR1 SNHLY and CDR2 FYNNEI. This CDR3 comprises 15 residues. CDR3 in DNA: TGTGCCAGCAGTGAGACCCCGAGCGGGAATTCACCCCTCCACTTT. This encodes CASSETPSGNSPLHF.

This clone turned up a few times. This chain links TRBV7-6 with TRBJ2-2; 7 bases map to TRBD1. CDR1 and CDR2 (germline): SGHVS, FNYEAQ. The ends lost 2 bases at V and 0 bases at J; junction bases unmatched: 9. The CDR3 is 18 residues long. The DNA for the CDR3 is TGTGCCAGCAGCTTAAGAGGGGGCCGAAATCCGAACACCGGGGAGCTGTTTTTT. This encodes CASSLRGGRNPNTGELFF.

This clone was seen more than once but under ten times. This chain uses TRBV28 with TRBJ1-2; 9 bases are shared with TRBD1. The CDR3 covers 17 residues. From germline, CDR1 is MDHEN and CDR2 SYDVKM. V gave up 2 bases and J gave up 5 bases; unmatched junction bases: 12. DNA for the CDR3: TGTGCCAGCAGTTTACTAGGTCCCGGGACAGGGATTTATGGCTACACCTTC. Protein sequence: CASSLLGPGTGIYGYTF.

V is TRBV15 and J is TRBJ2-7, with D perhaps matching TRBD1 (5 bases). Trimming left V 4 bases short and J 2 bases short, with 9 bases between. Germline V gene sequence: CDR1 LNHNV, CDR2 YYDKDF (reference sequence). The CDR3 runs 13 residues. The DNA of the CDR3 is TGTGCCACCAGCACACAGGTAACCTACGAGCAGTACTTC. Protein: CATSTQVTYEQYF.

The chain is built from TRBV28 and TRBJ2-1, with a weak D call TRBD2 (6 bases). V shed 3 bases and J shed 6 bases, with 15 bases lying between them. The germline V gene encodes CDR1 MDHEN and CDR2 SYDVKM. The CDR3 sequence is 15 residues long. The CDR3 DNA sequence: TGTGCCAGCAGTTTGAGACTAGGAGGAAGCAATGAGCAGTTCTTC. Its translation is CASSLRLGGSNEQFF. Full variable domain (missing parts from reference TRBV28 and TRBJ2-1): DVKVTQSSRYLVKRTGEKVFLECVQDMDHENMFWYRQDPGLGLRLIYFSYDVKMKEKGDIPEGYSVSREKKERFSLILESASTNQTSMYLCASSLRLGGSNEQFFGPGTRLTVL.

V usage is TRBV7-6 and J usage is TRBJ2-1; D perhaps matches TRBD2 (5 bases). Looked up from germline, CDR1 is SGHVS and CDR2 is FNYEAQ. Trimming cost V 1 base and J 2 bases, with 12 bases left between them. The CDR3 loop spans 16 amino acids. The CDR3, as DNA: TGTGCCAGCAGCTTAGAACCGGACTTAGCCTACAATGAGCAGTTCTTC. Protein: CASSLEPDLAYNEQFF.